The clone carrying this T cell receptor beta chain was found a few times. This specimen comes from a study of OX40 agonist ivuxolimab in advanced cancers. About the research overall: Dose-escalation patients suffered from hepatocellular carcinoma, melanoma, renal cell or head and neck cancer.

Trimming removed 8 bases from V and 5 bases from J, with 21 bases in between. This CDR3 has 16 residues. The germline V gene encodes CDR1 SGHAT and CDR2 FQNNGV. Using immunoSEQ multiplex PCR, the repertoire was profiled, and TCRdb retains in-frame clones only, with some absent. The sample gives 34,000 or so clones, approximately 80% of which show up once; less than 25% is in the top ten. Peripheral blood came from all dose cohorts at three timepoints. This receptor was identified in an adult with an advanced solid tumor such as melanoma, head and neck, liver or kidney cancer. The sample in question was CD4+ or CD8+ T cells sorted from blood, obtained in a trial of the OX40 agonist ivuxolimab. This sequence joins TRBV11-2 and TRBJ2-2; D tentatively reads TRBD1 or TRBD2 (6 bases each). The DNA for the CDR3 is TGTGCCAGCCTCCGGGAAGGGGGGCGCTATACCGGGGAGCTGTTTTTT. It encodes CASLREGGRYTGELFF.